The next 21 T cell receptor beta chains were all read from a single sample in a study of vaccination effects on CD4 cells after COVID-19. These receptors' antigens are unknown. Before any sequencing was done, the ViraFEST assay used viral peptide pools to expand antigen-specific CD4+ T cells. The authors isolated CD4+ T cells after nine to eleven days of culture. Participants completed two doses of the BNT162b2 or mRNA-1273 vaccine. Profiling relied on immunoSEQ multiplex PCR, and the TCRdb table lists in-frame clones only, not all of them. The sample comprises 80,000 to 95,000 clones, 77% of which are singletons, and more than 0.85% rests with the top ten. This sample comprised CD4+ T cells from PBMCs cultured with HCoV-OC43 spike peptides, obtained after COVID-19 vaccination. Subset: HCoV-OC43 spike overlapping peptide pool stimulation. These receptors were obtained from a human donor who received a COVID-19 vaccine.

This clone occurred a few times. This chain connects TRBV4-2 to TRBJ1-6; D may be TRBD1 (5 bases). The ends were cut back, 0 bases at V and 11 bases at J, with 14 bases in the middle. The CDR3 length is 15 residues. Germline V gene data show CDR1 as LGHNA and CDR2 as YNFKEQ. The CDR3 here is CASSQEGLSKPPLHF. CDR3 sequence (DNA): TGTGCCAGCAGCCAAGAGGGACTGAGTAAACCACCCCTCCACTTT.

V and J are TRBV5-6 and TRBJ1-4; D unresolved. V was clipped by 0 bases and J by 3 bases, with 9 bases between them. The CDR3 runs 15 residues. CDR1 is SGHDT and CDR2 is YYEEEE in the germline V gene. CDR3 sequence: CASSLVPGPNEKLFF. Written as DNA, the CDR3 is TGTGCCAGCAGCTTGGTGCCCGGTCCTAATGAAAAACTGTTTTTT.

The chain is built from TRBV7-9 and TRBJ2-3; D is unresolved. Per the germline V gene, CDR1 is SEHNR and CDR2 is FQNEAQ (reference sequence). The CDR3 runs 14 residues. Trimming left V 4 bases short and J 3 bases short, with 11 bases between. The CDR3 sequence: CASSSARVTDTQYF. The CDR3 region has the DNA TGTGCCAGCAGCTCCGCCCGGGTGACAGATACGCAGTATTTT. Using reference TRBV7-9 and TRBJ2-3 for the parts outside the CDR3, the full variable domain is DTGVSQNPRHKITKRGQNVTFRCDPISEHNRLYWYRQTLGQGPEFLTYFQNEAQLEKSRLLSDRFSAERPKGSFSTLEIQRTEQGDSAMYLCASSSARVTDTQYFGPGTRLTVL.

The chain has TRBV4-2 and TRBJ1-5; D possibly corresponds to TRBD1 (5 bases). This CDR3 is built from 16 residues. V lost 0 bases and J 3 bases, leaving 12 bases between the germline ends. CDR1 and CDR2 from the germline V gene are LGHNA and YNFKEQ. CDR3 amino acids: CASSQDLGQHNQPQHF. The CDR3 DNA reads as TGTGCCAGCAGCCAAGATCTGGGGCAGCACAATCAGCCCCAGCATTTT.

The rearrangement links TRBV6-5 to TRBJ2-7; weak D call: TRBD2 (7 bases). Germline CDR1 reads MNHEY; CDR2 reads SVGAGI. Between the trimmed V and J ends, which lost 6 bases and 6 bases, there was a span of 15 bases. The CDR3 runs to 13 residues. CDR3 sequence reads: CASRLGGGPEQYV. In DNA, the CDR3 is TGTGCCAGCAGACTAGGGGGGGGCCCCGAGCAGTACGTC.

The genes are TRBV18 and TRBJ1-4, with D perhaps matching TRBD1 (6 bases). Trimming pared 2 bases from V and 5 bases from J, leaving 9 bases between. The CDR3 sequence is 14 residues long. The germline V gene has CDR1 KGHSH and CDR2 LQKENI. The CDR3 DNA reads TGTGCCAGCTCACCAAATAGGGGGAATGAAAAACTGTTTTTT. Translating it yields CASSPNRGNEKLFF.

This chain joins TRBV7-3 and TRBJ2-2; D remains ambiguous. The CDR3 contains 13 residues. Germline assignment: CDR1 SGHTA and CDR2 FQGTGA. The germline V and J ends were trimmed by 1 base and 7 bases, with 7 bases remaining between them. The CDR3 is CASSLNVYGELFF. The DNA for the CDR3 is TGTGCCAGCAGCTTAAATGTATACGGGGAGCTGTTTTTT. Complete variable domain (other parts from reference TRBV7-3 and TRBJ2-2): GAGVSQTPSNKVTEKGKYVELRCDPISGHTALYWYRQSLGQGPEFLIYFQGTGAADDSGLPNDRFFAVRPEGSVSTLKIQRTERGDSAVYLCASSLNVYGELFFGEGSRLTVL.

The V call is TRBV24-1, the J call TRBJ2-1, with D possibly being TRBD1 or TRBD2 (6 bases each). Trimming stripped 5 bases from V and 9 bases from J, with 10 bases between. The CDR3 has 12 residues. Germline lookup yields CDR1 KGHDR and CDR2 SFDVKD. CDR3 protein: CATSVRGAEQFF. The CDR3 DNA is TGTGCCACCAGTGTGAGGGGGGCTGAGCAGTTCTTC.

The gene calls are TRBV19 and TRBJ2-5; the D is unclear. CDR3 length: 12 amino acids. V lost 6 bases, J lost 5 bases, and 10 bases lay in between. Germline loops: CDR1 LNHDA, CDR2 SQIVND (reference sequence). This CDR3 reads CASSNVGETQYF. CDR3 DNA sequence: TGTGCCAGTAGCAATGTAGGGGAGACCCAGTACTTC. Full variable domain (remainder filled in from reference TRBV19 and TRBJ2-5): DGGITQSPKYLFRKEGQNVTLSCEQNLNHDAMYWYRQDPGQGLRLIYYSQIVNDFQKGDIAEGYSVSREKKESFPLTVTSAQKNPTAFYLCASSNVGETQYFGPGTRLLVL.

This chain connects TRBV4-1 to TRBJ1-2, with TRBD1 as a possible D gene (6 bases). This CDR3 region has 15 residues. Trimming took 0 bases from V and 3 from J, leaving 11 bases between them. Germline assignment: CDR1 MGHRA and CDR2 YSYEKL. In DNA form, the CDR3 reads TGCGCCAGCAGCCAAGATCGGGGGGCTCACTATGGCTACACCTTC. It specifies CASSQDRGAHYGYTF.

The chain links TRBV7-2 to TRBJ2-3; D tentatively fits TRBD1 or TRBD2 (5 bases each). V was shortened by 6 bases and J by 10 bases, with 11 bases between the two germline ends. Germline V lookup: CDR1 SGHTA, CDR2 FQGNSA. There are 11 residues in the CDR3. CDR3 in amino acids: CASSSGLSQYF. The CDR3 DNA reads TGTGCCAGCAGTTCGGGGCTATCGCAGTATTTT.

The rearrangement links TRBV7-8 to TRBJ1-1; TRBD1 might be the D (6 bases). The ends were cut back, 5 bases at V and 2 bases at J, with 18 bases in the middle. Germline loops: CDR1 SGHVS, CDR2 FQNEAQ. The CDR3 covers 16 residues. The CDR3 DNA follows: TGTGCCAGCAGCCGAGGGGGGACCGAAACTAACACTGAAGCTTTCTTT. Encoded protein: CASSRGGTETNTEAFF.

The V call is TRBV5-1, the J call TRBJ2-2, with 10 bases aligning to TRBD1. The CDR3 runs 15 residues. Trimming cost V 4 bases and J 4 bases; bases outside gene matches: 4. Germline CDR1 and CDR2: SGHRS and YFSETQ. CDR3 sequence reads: CASSRDRGLTGELFF. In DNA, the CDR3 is TGCGCCAGCAGCCGGGACAGGGGCCTCACCGGGGAGCTGTTTTTT.

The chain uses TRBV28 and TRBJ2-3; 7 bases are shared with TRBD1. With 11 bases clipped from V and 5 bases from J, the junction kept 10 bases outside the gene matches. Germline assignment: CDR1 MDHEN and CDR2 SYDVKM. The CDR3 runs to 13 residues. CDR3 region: CAGNRGLGDTQYF. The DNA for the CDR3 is TGTGCCGGGAACAGGGGATTGGGAGATACGCAGTATTTT.

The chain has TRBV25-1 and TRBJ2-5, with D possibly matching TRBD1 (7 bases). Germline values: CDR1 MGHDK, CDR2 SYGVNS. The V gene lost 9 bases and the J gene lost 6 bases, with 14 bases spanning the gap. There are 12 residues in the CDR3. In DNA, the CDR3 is TGTGCCAGTTCAGGGGGGATGAAGACCCAGTACTTC. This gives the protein CASSGGMKTQYF.

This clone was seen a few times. CDR3 protein: CASSLTGVSGNTIYF. CDR3 DNA: TGTGCCAGCAGCCTAACAGGGGTCTCTGGAAACACCATATATTTT. The chain joins TRBV7-9 to TRBJ1-3, with TRBD1 matching 7 bases. Germline CDR1 reads SEHNR; CDR2 reads FQNEAQ (reference sequence). J was trimmed by 0 bases and V by 5 bases; bases with no gene match: 4. CDR3 length equals 15 residues.

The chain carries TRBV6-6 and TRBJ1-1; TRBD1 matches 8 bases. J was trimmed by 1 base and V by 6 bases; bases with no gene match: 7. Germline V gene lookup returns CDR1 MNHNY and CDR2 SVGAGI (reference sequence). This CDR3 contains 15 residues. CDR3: CASSRDRRANTEAFF. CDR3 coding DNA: TGTGCCAGCAGCCGGGACAGGCGGGCGAACACTGAAGCTTTCTTT.

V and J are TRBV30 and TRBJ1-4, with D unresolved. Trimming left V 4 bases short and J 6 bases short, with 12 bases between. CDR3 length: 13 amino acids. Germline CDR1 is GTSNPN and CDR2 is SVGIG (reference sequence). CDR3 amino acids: CAWNLQMHEKLFF. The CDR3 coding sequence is TGTGCCTGGAATCTACAGATGCATGAAAAACTGTTTTTT.

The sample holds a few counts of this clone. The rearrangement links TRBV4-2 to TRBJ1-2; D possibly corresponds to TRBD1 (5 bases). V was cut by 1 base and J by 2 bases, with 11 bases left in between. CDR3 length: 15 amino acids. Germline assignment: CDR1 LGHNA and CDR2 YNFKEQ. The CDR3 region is CASSQGETVNYGYTF. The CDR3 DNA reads TGTGCCAGCAGCCAAGGGGAGACAGTGAACTATGGCTACACCTTC.

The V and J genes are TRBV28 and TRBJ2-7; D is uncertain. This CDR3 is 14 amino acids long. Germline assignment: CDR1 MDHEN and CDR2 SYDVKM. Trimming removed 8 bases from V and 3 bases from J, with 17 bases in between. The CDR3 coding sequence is TGTGCCAGCTCTGGTCAAGGACCAAACTACGAGCAGTACGTC. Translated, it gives CASSGQGPNYEQYV.

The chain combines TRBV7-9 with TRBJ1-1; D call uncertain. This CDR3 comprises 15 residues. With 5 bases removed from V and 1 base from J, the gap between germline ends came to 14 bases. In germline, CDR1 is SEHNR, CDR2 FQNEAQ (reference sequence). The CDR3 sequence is CASSDYYKSNTEAFF. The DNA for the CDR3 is TGTGCCAGCAGCGACTACTACAAGTCGAACACTGAAGCTTTCTTT. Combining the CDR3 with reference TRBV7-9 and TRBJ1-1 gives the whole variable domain DTGVSQNPRHKITKRGQNVTFRCDPISEHNRLYWYRQTLGQGPEFLTYFQNEAQLEKSRLLSDRFSAERPKGSFSTLEIQRTEQGDSAMYLCASSDYYKSNTEAFFGQGTRLTVV.